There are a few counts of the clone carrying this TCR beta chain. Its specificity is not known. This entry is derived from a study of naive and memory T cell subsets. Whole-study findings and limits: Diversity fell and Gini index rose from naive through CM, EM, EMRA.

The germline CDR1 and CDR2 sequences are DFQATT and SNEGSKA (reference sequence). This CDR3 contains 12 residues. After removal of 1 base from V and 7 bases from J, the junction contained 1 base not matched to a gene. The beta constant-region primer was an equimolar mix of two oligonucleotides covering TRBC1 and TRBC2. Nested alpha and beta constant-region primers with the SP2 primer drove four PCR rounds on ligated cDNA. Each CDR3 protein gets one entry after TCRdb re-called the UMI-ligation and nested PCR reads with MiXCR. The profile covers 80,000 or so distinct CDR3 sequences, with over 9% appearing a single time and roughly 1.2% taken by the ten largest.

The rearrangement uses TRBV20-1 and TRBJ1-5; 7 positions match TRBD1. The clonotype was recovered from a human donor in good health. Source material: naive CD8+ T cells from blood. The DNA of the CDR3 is TGCAGTGCTAGAGTACAGGGGCAGCCCCAGCATTTT. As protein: CSARVQGQPQHF.